This T cell receptor (beta chain) was documented in a study of blood T cell repertoires in COVID-19 (dated by TCRdb to 2018 to 2021). Regarding the complete study: Collaborator samples came from the United States, Italy and Spain and covered acute and convalescent phases of COVID-19. The prospective study material was composed of cDNA or gDNA derived from T cells, B-cell-depleted T cells, or PBMCs. Deeply sampled blood TCRbeta repertoires from subjects exposed to, actively infected with, or recovered from COVID-19 were included in the dataset. A freely available public database, intended as a resource for researchers studying the immune response to SARS-CoV-2, is where the repertoires were released. The samples were drawn from two sources: the first 160 participants of the ongoing ImmuneRACE study, and over 950 subjects contributed by 6 global collaborators. The sample metadata nearly always contained a de-identified subject ID, COVID-19 status, age in years and sex. Where HLA class I and class II types were available, the types were taken from metadata supplied by the sample provider, not from assay-based typing.

The germline V gene gives CDR1 as SGHTA and CDR2 as FQGTGA. The CDR3 has 12 amino acids, counting the end cysteine and phenylalanine. The only DNA kept is the CDR3, 36 bases in frame from the first base. V is clipped by 7 bases and J by 4 bases, and the sequence between their germline boundaries is 7 bases long. In this sample, this clone turned up a few times. The antigen it binds to is not known. There are no base qualities to consult, and no much larger clone falls within one base. The study at large found these results: How much clinical and demographic metadata was included differed by source and by participant, and the metadata was provided uncurated.

Collaborating institutions collected whole blood in K2EDTA tubes following their own protocols. For TCRbeta analysis, collaborators shipped samples in one of three forms: frozen whole blood, isolated PBMCs, or DNA extracted from either of those sample types. TCRbeta CDR3 regions were amplified from genomic DNA using the immunoSEQ Assay, a bias-controlled multiplex PCR. The original methods were these. Nucleated cell counts per sample were estimated from amplification of reference gene primers within the assay. Sequence reads were collapsed and filtered to measure the absolute abundance of every unique TCRbeta CDR3 rearrangement. Productive Simpson clonality was computed per sample as the square root of Simpson's diversity index over productive rearrangements. Not all clones reach the TCRdb copy of this immuneACCESS table, which keeps in-frame sequences only. Checked studies attribute under half of the gap to unresolved V genes and leave the rest unexplained. D and trimming come from the DNA, and the V and J calls and clone size come from that table. The sample table contains over 250,000 clones; only one count was recorded for around 85% of them. Approximately 10% of the sample is held by the ten biggest clonotypes.

The chain joins TRBV7-3 to TRBJ2-2, with no reliable assignment of the D segment. The sample consisted of peripheral blood. The receptor's source is a woman in her 70s with acute or convalescent COVID-19. The CDR3 protein: CASTRGTGELFF. The DNA is TGTGCCAGCACTAGAGGCACCGGGGAGCTGTTTTTT.